This TCR beta chain was captured by sequencing in a study of chemoradiotherapy in HPV16-positive cancers. Notes on the study in general: HPV-responsive T-cell expansion during chemoradiotherapy was linked to improved recurrence-free survival in HPV16-positive patients. During treatment, candidate HPV-specific clones and E7-related motifs expanded in tumor.

Assay: immunoSEQ multiplex PCR; the TCRdb copy retains only in-frame clones and omits some. The table records 5,700 or so clones, 65% to 90% of them present only once. Over chemoradiotherapy, repertoires were sampled more than once. On this clone: What it recognizes is unknown.

J gave up 8 bases and V 5 bases, and 7 bases lay outside the gene matches. Germline V gene data show CDR1 as MNHNY and CDR2 as SVGAGI (reference sequence). This CDR3 contains 16 residues. Sequenced material: tumor tissue, taken from a patient who underwent chemoradiotherapy. This chain joins TRBV6-6 and TRBJ2-1; 15 nucleotides agree with TRBD2. The clonotype originates from a human donor with HPV-associated anogenital cancer. CDR3 DNA: TGTGCCAGCAGTGCCCGGACTAGCGGGGGGGGCGATGAGCAGTTCTTC. This codes for CASSARTSGGGDEQFF.